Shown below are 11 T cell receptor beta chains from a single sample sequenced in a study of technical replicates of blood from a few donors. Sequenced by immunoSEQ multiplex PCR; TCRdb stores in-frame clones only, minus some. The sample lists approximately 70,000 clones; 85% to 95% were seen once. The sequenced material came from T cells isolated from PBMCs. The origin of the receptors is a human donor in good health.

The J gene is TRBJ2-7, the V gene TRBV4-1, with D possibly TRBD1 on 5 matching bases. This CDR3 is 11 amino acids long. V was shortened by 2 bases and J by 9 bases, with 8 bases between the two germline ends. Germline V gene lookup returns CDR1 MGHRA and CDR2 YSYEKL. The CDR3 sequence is CASSQTTGQYF. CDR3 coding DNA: TGCGCCAGCAGCCAAACTACAGGGCAGTACTTC.

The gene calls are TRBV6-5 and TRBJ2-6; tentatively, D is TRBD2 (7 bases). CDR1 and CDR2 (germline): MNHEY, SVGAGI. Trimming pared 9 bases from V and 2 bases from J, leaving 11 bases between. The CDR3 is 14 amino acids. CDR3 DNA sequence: TGTGCCAGTGGCGGGGGCCCTGGGGCCAACGTCCTGACTTTC. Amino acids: CASGGGPGANVLTF.

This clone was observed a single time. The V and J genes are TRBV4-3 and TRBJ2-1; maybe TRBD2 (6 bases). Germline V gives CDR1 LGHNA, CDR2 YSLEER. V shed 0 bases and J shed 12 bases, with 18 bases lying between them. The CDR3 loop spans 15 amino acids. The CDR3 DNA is TGCGCCAGCAGCCAAGAGACGTCCCGGGAGTGGGCGCAGTTCTTC. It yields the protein CASSQETSREWAQFF.

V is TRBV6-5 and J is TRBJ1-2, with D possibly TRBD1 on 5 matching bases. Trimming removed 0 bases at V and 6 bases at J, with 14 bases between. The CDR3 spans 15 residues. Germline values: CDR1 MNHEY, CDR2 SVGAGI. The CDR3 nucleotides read TGTGCCAGCAGTTACTCAGTGGGGGGGGGAGATGGCTACACCTTC. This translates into CASSYSVGGGDGYTF.

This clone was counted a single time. The CDR3 is CASRITSGGTDTQYF. CDR3 sequence (DNA): TGTGCCAGCAGGATCACTAGCGGTGGCACAGATACGCAGTATTTT. The chain recombines TRBV6-1 with TRBJ2-3; 8 bases are shared with TRBD2. After removal of 6 bases from V and 1 base from J, the junction contained 6 bases not matched to a gene. The CDR3 extends over 15 amino acids. CDR1 is MNHNS and CDR2 is SASEGT in the germline V gene.

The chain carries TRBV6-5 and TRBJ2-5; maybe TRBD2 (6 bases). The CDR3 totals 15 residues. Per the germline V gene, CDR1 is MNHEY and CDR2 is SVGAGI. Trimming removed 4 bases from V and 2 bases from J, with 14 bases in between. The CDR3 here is CASSWRSGLQETQYF. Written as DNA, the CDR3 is TGTGCCAGCAGTTGGCGTAGCGGACTACAAGAGACCCAGTACTTC.

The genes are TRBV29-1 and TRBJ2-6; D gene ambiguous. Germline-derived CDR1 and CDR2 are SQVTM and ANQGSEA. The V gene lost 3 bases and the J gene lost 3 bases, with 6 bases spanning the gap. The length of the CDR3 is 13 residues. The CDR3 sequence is CSVEYRGANVLTF. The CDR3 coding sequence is TGCAGCGTTGAGTATCGTGGGGCCAACGTCCTGACTTTC.

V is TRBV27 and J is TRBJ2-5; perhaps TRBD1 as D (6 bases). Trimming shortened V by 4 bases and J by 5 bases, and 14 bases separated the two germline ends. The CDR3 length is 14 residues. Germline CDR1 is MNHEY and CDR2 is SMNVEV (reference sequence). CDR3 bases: TGTGCCAGCAGTTCGCCCAGGGGTTCCGAGACCCAGTACTTC. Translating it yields CASSSPRGSETQYF.

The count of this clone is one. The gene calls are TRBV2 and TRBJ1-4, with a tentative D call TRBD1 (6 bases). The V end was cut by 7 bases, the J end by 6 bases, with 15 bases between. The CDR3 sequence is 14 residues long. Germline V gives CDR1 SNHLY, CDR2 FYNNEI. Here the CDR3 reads CASIAPGDYEKLFF. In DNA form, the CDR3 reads TGTGCCAGCATTGCACCAGGGGATTATGAAAAACTGTTTTTT.

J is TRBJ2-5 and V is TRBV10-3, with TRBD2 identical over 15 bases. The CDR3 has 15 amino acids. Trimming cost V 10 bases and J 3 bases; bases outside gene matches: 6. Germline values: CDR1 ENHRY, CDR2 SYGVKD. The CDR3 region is CATGTSGRLKETQYF. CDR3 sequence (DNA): TGTGCCACCGGGACTAGCGGGAGGTTAAAAGAGACCCAGTACTTC.

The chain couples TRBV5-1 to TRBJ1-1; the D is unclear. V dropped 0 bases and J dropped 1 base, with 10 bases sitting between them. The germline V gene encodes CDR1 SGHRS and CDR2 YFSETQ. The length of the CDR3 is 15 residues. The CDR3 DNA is TGCGCCAGCAGCTTGGTTCCCGACTGGAACACTGAAGCTTTCTTT. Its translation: CASSLVPDWNTEAFF.